This T cell receptor beta chain was sequenced in a study of blood T cell repertoires in COVID-19. Study in general: The origin of the acute and convalescent COVID-19 samples was the United States, Italy and Spain. T cells, B-cell-depleted T cells, or PBMCs provided the cDNA or gDNA that served as material.

Recruits, aged 18 to 89 years, lived in some 25 US areas. Germline V gene data show CDR1 as KGHDR and CDR2 as SFDVKD. This CDR3 has 16 amino acids. V lost 3 bases, J lost 9 bases, and 10 bases stayed unmatched. The assay was immunoSEQ multiplex PCR, and TCRdb's table has in-frame clones only and misses some. The table includes some 290,000 clones, about 90% detected once. The sequence came from a woman in her thirties who had recovered from COVID-19. This chain uses TRBV24-1 with TRBJ2-1; the match to TRBD1 covers 10 bases. Material: PBMCs or T cells enriched from blood (not recorded which). CDR3 bases: TGTGCCACCAGTGATACAACCGGGACAGGGGTAGGTGAGCAGTTCTTC. It codes for CATSDTTGTGVGEQFF.